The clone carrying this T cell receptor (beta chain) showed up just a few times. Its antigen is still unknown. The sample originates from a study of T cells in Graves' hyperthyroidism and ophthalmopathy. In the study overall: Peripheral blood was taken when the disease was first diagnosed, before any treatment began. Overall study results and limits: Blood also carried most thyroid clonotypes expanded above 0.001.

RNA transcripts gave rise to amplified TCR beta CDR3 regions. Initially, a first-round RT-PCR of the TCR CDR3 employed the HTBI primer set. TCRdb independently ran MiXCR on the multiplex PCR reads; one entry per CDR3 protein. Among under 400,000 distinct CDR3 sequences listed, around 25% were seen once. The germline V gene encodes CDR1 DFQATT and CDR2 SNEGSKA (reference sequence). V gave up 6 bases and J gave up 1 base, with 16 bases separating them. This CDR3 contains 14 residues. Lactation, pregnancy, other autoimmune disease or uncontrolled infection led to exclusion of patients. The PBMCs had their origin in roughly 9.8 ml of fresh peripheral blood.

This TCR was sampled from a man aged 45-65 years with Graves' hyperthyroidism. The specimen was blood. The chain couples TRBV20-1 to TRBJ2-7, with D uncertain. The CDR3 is CSAPRFLGSYEQYF. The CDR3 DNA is TGCAGTGCCCCCAGGTTCCTCGGATCCTACGAGCAGTACTTC.